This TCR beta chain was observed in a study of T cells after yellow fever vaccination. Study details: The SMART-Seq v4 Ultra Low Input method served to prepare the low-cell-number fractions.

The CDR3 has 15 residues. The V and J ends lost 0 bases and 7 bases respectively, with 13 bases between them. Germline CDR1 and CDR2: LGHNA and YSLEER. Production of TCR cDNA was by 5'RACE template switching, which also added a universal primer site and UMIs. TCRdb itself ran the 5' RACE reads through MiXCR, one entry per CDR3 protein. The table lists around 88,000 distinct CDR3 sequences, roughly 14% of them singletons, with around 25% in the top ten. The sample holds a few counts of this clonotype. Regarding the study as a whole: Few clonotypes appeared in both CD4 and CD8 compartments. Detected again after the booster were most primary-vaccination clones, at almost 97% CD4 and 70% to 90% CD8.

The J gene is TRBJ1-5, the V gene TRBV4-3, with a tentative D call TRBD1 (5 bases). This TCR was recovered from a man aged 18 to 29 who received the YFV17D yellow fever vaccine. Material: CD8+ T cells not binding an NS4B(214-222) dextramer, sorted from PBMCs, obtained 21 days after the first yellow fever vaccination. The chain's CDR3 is CASSQDSREGQPQHF. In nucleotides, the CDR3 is TGCGCCAGCAGCCAAGATTCCAGGGAGGGGCAGCCCCAGCATTTT.